This T cell receptor beta chain came from a study of radiation and T cells in renal cell carcinoma. Points from the study as a whole: In blood, top tumor clones expanded by 2 weeks, shrinking by 4.

As for time point: baseline pretreatment blood. Regarding treatment: 15 Gy SBRT to primary tumor, nephrectomy 4 weeks later. The CDR3 has 14 residues. CDR1 is SGDLS, CDR2 YYNGEE, per germline. Trimming took off 1 base at V and 0 bases at J, with 8 bases between the two ends. For this clone: Its antigen is unknown.

Sequencing was performed with immunoSEQ multiplex PCR; in TCRdb, only in-frame clones are kept and a portion is missing. The top ten hold 6% to 7% of the sample, which has roughly 100,000 clones, 82% seen once. This sequence originates from a man between 60 and 70 years old with renal cell carcinoma. The sequencing used blood, collected from a patient whose treatment included radiotherapy and nephrectomy. The genes are TRBV9 and TRBJ2-7, with D unresolved. The CDR3 DNA reads as TGTGCCAGCAGCGTATCCCCGGCCTCCTACGAGCAGTACTTC. This gives the protein CASSVSPASYEQYF.